This TCR beta chain was documented in a study of control samples from healthy donors and cancer patients. Repertoires were generated with immunoSEQ multiplex PCR, while TCRdb's copy carries only in-frame clones and drops some. The sample carries approximately 70,000 clones, 90% recorded once. The length of the CDR3 is 12 residues. Trimming took off 0 bases at V and 5 bases at J, with 7 bases between the two ends. Germline loops: CDR1 GTSNPN, CDR2 SVGIG (reference sequence). The rearrangement joins TRBV30 to TRBJ1-2; the D is unclear. The sample was PBMCs. The TCR comes from a woman aged 45-60 years with colorectal cancer. The CDR3 sequence: CAWSVDDYGYTF. DNA of the CDR3: TGTGCCTGGAGTGTTGACGATTATGGCTACACCTTC.